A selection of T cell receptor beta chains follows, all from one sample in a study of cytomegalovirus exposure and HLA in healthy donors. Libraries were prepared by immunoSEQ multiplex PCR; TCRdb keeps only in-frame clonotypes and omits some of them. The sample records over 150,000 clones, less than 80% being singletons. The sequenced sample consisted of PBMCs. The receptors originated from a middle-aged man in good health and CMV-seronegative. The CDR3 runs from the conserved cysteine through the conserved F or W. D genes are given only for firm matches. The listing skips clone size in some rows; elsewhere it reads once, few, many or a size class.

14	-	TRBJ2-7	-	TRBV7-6	CASSLGREGYEQYF	TGTGCCAGCAGCTTAGGGAGGGAAGGATACGAGCAGTACTTC
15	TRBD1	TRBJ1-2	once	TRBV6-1	CASTRTQTGEVGYTF	TGTGCCAGCACCCGTACCCAGACAGGGGAGGTTGGCTACACCTTC
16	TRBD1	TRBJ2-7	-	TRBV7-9	CASSLATGGDSYEQYF	TGTGCCAGCAGCTTAGCAACAGGGGGCGATTCCTACGAGCAGTACTTC
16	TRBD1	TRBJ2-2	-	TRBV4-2	CASSQQGGPNTGELFF	TGTGCCAGCAGCCAACAAGGGGGCCCGAACACCGGGGAGCTGTTTTTT
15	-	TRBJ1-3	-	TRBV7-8	CASSLERGIGNTIYF	TGTGCCAGCAGCTTAGAAAGGGGAATCGGAAACACCATATATTTT
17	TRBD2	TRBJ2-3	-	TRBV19	CASSIGGLAGRTDTQYF	TGTGCCAGTAGTATAGGGGGACTAGCGGGGCGCACAGATACGCAGTATTTT
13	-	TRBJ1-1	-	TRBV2	CASSNGAHTEAFF	TGTGCCAGCAGTAATGGGGCGCACACTGAAGCTTTCTTT
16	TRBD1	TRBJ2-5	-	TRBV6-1	CASSVLQGALAETQYF	TGTGCCAGCAGTGTCTTACAGGGGGCGTTGGCGGAGACCCAGTACTTC
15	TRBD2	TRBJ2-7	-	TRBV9	CASSVGGGGAYEQYF	TGTGCCAGCAGCGTAGGGGGCGGGGGGGCCTACGAGCAGTACTTC
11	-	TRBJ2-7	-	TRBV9	CASRWSDEQYF	TGTGCCAGCCGCTGGTCGGACGAGCAGTACTTC
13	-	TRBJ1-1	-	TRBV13	CASSLGQATEAFF	TGTGCCAGCAGCTTAGGTCAGGCCACTGAAGCTTTCTTT
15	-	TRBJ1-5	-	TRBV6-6	CASTRTEDSNQPQHF	TGTGCCAGCACCCGGACTGAGGATAGCAATCAGCCCCAGCATTTT
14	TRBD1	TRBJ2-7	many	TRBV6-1	CASSALGTGNEQYF	TGTGCCAGCAGTGCATTGGGGACAGGGAACGAGCAGTACTTC
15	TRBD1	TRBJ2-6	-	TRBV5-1	CASTAQGAGANVLTF	TGCGCCAGCACTGCCCAGGGGGCTGGGGCCAACGTCCTGACTTTC
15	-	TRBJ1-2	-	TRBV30	CAWTLPQTTRYGYTF	TGTGCCTGGACCCTACCCCAGACAACCCGCTATGGCTACACCTTC
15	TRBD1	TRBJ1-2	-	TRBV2	CASLSPGTGALGYTF	TGTGCCAGCCTGAGCCCCGGGACAGGGGCCCTCGGCTACACCTTC
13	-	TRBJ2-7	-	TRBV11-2	CASSLGQHYEQYF	TGTGCCAGCAGCTTAGGACAGCACTACGAGCAGTACTTC
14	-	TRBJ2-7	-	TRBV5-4	CASRPRDNSYEQYF	TGTGCCAGCAGACCCCGGGACAACTCCTACGAGCAGTACTTC
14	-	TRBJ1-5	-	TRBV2	CASRTETGNQPQHF	TGTGCCAGCAGAACGGAGACCGGCAATCAGCCCCAGCATTTT
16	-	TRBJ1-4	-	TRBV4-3	CASSQGTGRGNEKLFF	TGCGCCAGCAGCCAAGGAACAGGGAGGGGTAATGAAAAACTGTTTTTT
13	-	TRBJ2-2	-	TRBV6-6	CASRGRPTGELFF	TGTGCCAGCAGGGGGAGACCCACCGGGGAGCTGTTTTTT
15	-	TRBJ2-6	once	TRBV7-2	CASSLGVAGANVLTF	TGTGCCAGCAGCTTAGGGGTAGCAGGGGCCAACGTCCTGACTTTC
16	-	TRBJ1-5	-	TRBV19	CASSIGWGDSNQPQHF	TGTGCCAGTAGTATAGGCTGGGGAGATAGCAATCAGCCCCAGCATTTT
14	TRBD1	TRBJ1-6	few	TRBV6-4	CASSDSTGGSPLHF	TGTGCCAGCAGTGACTCGACAGGGGGTTCACCCCTCCACTTT
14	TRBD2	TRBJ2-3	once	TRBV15	CATSRGTITDTQYF	TGTGCCACCAGCAGGGGGACTATCACAGATACGCAGTATTTT
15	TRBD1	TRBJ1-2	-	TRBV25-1	CASSEDRGRGYGYTF	TGTGCCAGCAGTGAAGACAGGGGAAGAGGCTATGGCTACACCTTC
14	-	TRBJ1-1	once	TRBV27	CASTIRGGGTEAFF	TGTGCCAGCACAATTCGCGGGGGGGGCACTGAAGCTTTCTTT
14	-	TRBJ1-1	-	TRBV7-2	CASSSGTLNTEAFF	TGTGCCAGCAGCTCTGGGACACTGAACACTGAAGCTTTCTTT
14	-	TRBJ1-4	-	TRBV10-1	CASSESGRNEKLFF	TGCGCCAGCAGTGAGTCCGGTCGTAATGAAAAACTGTTTTTT
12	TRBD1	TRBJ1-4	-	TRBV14	CASRRTGEKLFF	TGTGCCAGCAGAAGGACAGGGGAAAAACTGTTTTTT
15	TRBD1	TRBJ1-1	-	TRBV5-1	CASSTRDSGLTEAFF	TGCGCCAGCAGCACCCGGGACAGCGGATTGACTGAAGCTTTCTTT
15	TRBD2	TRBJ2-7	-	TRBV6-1	CASSEIGGTLEEQYF	TGTGCCAGCAGTGAAATCGGGGGGACTCTTGAGGAGCAGTACTTC
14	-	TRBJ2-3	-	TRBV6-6	CASSYEYSTDTQYF	TGTGCCAGCAGTTACGAGTATAGCACAGATACGCAGTATTTT
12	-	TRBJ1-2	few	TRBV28	CASMYSLYGYTF	TGTGCCAGCATGTACAGCCTCTATGGCTACACCTTC
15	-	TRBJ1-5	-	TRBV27	CASSLRGTLVQPQHF	TGTGCCAGCAGTTTACGTGGGACATTGGTGCAGCCCCAGCATTTT
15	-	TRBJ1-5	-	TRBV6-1	CASSEIGRGLKPQHF	TGTGCCAGCAGTGAAATAGGGCGGGGCTTGAAGCCCCAGCATTTT